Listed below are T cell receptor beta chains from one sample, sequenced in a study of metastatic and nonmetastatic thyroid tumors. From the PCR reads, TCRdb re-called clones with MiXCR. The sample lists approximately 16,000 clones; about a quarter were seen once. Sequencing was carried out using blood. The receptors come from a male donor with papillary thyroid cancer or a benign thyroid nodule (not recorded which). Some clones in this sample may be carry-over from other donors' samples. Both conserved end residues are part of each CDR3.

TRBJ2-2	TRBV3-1	CASRNQGARDTGELFF
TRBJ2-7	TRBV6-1	CASTEAEAYEQYF
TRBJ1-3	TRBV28	CASSLLPTGASGNTIYF
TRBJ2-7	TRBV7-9	CASSPDYEQYF
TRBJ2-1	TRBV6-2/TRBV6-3	CASSYLGDYNEQFF
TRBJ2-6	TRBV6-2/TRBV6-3	CASSYSSSGANVLTF
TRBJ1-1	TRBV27	CASIIIGEAFF
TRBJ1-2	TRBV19	CASSIGSGSYGYTF
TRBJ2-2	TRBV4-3	CASSHDRANTGELFF
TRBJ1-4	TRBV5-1	CASSLTGATNEKLFF
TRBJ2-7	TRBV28	CASSVSGPGLAYEQYF
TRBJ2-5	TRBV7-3	CASSSRGRGETQYF
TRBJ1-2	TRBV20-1	CSATFPGGDGYTF
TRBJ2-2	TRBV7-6	CASSPGGQSPGELFF
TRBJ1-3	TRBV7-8	CASSERGGGNTIYF
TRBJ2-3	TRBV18	CASSPQYSTDTQYF
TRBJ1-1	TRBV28	CASRPTGTGSTEAFF
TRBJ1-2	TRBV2	CASSDNRGYGYTF
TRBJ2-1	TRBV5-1	CASSLTGGTEQFF
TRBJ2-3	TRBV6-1	CASSERVEQTDTQYF
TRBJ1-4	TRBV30	CAWSVGGPGLFF
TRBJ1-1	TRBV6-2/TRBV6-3	CASSPKRASEAFF
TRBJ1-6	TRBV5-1	CASSLGGRFSPLHF
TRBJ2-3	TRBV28	CASTAALAGADTQYF
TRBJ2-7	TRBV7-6	CASSLGGAEQYF
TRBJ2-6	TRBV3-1	CASSQDLREANVLTF
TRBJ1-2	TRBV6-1	CASSKTGQSYGYTF
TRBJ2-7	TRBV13	CASSPSRGAYEQYF
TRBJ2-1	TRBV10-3	CAISGFSGAGAGDEQFF
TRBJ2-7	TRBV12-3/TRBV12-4	CASSPPTRTEQYF
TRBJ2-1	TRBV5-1	CASSASAGIRNNEQFF
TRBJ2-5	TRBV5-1	CASSNRDYGGETQYF
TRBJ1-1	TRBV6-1	CATRHVTEAFF
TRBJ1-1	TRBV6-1	CASRTMTGLTEAFF
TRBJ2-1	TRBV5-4	CASSLTGVGDEQFF
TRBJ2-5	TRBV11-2	CASSLLGETQYF
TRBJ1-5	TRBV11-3	CASSLGGFLPQHF
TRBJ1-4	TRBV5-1	CASSTDLTPLGSKLFF
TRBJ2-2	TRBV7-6	CASSSRRGDTGELFF
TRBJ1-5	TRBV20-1	CSALVGGGLDQPQHF
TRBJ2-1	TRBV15	CATSREGGSINEQFF
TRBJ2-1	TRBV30	CAWSVREYNEQLF
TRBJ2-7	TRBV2	CASGVGQGISYEQYF
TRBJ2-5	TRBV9	CASSVSSSKETQYF
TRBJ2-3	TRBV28	CASNLRADGTDTQYF
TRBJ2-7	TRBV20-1	CSARDRRQFYEQYF
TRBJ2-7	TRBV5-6	CASSLGQGDYEQYF
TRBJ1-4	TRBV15	CATSPGQGPAAEKLFF
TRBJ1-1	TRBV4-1	CASSQGDGVTEAFF
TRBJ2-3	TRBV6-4	CASSDSGGTDTQYF